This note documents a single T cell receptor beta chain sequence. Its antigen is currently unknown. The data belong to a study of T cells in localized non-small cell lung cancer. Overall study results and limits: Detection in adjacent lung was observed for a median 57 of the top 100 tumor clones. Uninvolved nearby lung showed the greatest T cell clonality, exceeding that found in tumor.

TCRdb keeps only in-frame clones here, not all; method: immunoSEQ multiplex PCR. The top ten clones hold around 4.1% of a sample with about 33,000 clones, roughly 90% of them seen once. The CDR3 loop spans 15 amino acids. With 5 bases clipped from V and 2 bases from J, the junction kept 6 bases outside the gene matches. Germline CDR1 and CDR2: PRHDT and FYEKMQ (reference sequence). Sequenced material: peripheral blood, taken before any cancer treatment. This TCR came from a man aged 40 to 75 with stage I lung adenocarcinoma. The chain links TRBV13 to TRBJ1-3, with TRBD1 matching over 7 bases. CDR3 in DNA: TGTGCCAGCAGCAGAGACAGGGTAGCTGGAAACACCATATATTTT. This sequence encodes CASSRDRVAGNTIYF.